A single sample gave rise to the 26 T cell receptor beta chains below, sequenced in a study of cytomegalovirus exposure and HLA in healthy donors. 60 Vbeta and 13 Jbeta primers were used in PCR. Generated by immunoSEQ multiplex PCR, the TCRdb table keeps only in-frame clones and is missing some. This sample carries some 150,000 clones, 75% of them seen once, and the ten largest clones take over 6.5%. The sequencing sample was made of PBMCs. These receptor sequences come from a man younger than 40 in good health and CMV-seronegative.

The chain couples TRBV5-1 to TRBJ1-1; TRBD1 aligns across 7 bases. Germline CDR1 is SGHRS and CDR2 is YFSETQ. V trimming: 4 bases; J trimming: 1 base; junction bases outside the gene matches: 7. This CDR3 spans 15 amino acids. CDR3 bases: TGCGCCAGCAGCGGGATACAGGGGAAGAACACTGAAGCTTTCTTT. It translates to CASSGIQGKNTEAFF.

The chain uses TRBV25-1 and TRBJ1-2, with a tentative D call TRBD1 (6 bases). Trimming took off 3 bases at V and 4 bases at J, with 15 bases between the two ends. The CDR3 consists of 15 residues. Germline V lookup: CDR1 MGHDK, CDR2 SYGVNS. CDR3 nucleotides: TGTGCCAGCAGTGAGACAAGGGGGAAAGGCTATGGCTACACCTTC. Translated, it gives CASSETRGKGYGYTF.

The rearrangement uses TRBV28 and TRBJ2-7; 9 positions agree with TRBD1. The germline V gene has CDR1 MDHEN and CDR2 SYDVKM. CDR3 length: 14 amino acids. V trimming: 6 bases; J trimming: 5 bases; junction bases outside the gene matches: 8. In DNA form, the CDR3 reads TGTGCCAGCAGCCCAATGGACAGGGGCAACGAGCAGTACTTC. It yields the protein CASSPMDRGNEQYF. The full variable domain, with the rest looked up from reference TRBV28 and TRBJ2-7, is DVKVTQSSRYLVKRTGEKVFLECVQDMDHENMFWYRQDPGLGLRLIYFSYDVKMKEKGDIPEGYSVSREKKERFSLILESASTNQTSMYLCASSPMDRGNEQYFGPGTRLTVT.

In its sample, this clone was seen a few times. The chain joins TRBV6-1 to TRBJ2-1, with TRBD2 identical over 12 bases. Losses at the gene ends were 4 bases for V and 9 bases for J; bases not matched to a gene: 4. Germline values: CDR1 MNHNS, CDR2 SASEGT. The CDR3 totals 14 residues. CDR3 sequence (DNA): TGTGCCAGCAGTGGGAGACTAGCGGGAGTTGAGCAGTTCTTC. Residues: CASSGRLAGVEQFF.

The table lists this clone with a count of one. This chain joins TRBV27 and TRBJ2-3; a weak D match, TRBD2 (5 bases). This CDR3 region has 16 residues. Trimming stripped 4 bases from V and 7 bases from J, with 21 bases between. Germline V CDR1 and CDR2: MNHEY, SMNVEV (reference sequence). The CDR3, as DNA: TGTGCCAGCAGTTCTCTCCCCCTCGGACGGGATAATACGCAGTATTTT. Amino acid sequence: CASSSLPLGRDNTQYF.

This chain uses TRBV7-9 with TRBJ1-4, with 7 bases aligning to TRBD1. There are 14 residues in the CDR3. V dropped 7 bases and J dropped 3; count of bases not matched to a gene: 5. Germline V gene data show CDR1 as SEHNR and CDR2 as FQNEAQ (reference sequence). The chain's CDR3 is CASTHRGSNEKLFF. The CDR3, as DNA: TGTGCCAGCACCCACAGGGGCTCTAATGAAAAACTGTTTTTT.

The gene calls are TRBV5-1 and TRBJ2-3; TRBD1 matches at 9 bases. The CDR3 consists of 15 residues. Germline V gene lookup returns CDR1 SGHRS and CDR2 YFSETQ. V was clipped by 1 base and J by 4 bases; unmatched bases: 4. In DNA, the CDR3 is TGCGCCAGCAGCTTGATCAGGACAGGGGCAGATACGCAGTATTTT. It translates to CASSLIRTGADTQYF. Supplemented by reference TRBV5-1 and TRBJ2-3, the full variable domain reads KAGVTQTPRYLIKTRGQQVTLSCSPISGHRSVSWYQQTPGQGLQFLFEYFSETQRNKGNFPGRFSGRQFSNSRSEMNVSTLELGDSALYLCASSLIRTGADTQYFGPGTRLTVL.

The V and J genes are TRBV7-8 and TRBJ1-1; D is ambiguous. The ends were cut back, 2 bases at V and 3 bases at J, with 7 bases in the middle. Germline V gene data show CDR1 as SGHVS and CDR2 as FQNEAQ. This CDR3 is built from 13 residues. DNA of the CDR3: TGTGCCAGCAGCTTATACGCAGACACTGAAGCTTTCTTT. Amino acid sequence: CASSLYADTEAFF.

The chain recombines TRBV25-1 with TRBJ2-1, with TRBD1 matching 7 bases. V trimming: 6 bases; J trimming: 1 base; junction bases outside the gene matches: 6. Germline lookup yields CDR1 MGHDK and CDR2 SYGVNS. The CDR3 has 15 amino acids. In nucleotides, the CDR3 is TGTGCCAGCAGCCGGGACAGCACTTCCTACAATGAGCAGTTCTTC. This translates into CASSRDSTSYNEQFF.

Points on this clone: The germline gene is not matched at one end of the junction; a read error may be the cause. The V and J genes are TRBV5-1 and TRBJ2-4, with 7 bases lining up with TRBD2. The germline CDR1 and CDR2 sequences are SGHRS and YFSETQ. CDR3 size: 14 residues. CDR3 amino acids: CASSLAPGGNSQYF. CDR3 in DNA: TGCGCCAGCAGCTTGGCCCCCGGGGGGAACAGTCAGTACTTC.

The chain combines TRBV7-2 with TRBJ2-1; a possible D gene is TRBD2 (7 bases). CDR3 length equals 14 residues. V gave up 5 bases and J gave up 5 bases, with 13 bases separating them. CDR1 and CDR2 (germline): SGHTA, FQGNSA. The chain's CDR3 is CASSTRGADNEQFF. As DNA, the CDR3 is TGTGCCAGCAGCACCCGGGGGGCGGACAATGAGCAGTTCTTC. Full variable domain (remainder filled in from reference TRBV7-2 and TRBJ2-1): GAGVSQSPSNKVTEKGKDVELRCDPISGHTALYWYRQSLGQGLEFLIYFQGNSAPDKSGLPSDRFSAERTGGSVSTLTIQRTQQEDSAVYLCASSTRGADNEQFFGPGTRLTVL.

The chain recombines TRBV10-3 with TRBJ2-4; the D gene is possibly TRBD1 (6 bases). This CDR3 is 15 amino acids long. Germline V gene sequence: CDR1 ENHRY, CDR2 SYGVKD. V was cut by 4 bases and J by 0 bases, with 10 bases left in between. DNA of the CDR3: TGTGCCATCAGTGGGGGACAATTAGCCAAAAACATTCAGTACTTC. Protein: CAISGGQLAKNIQYF.

This clone was counted once. The rearrangement uses TRBV6-1 and TRBJ1-2; 8 bases fit TRBD1. The CDR3 has 13 residues. CDR1 and CDR2 from the germline V gene are MNHNS and SASEGT. J gave up 3 bases and V 3 bases, and 0 bases lay outside the gene matches. The CDR3 region is CASSEDRDYGYTF. CDR3 coding DNA: TGTGCCAGCAGTGAGGACAGGGACTATGGCTACACCTTC.

This clone has a handful of counts. The gene calls are TRBV7-9 and TRBJ1-2; D gene uncertain. The ends were cut back, 5 bases at V and 3 bases at J, with 7 bases in the middle. The CDR3 has 12 amino acids. Germline-derived CDR1 and CDR2 are SEHNR and FQNEAQ (reference sequence). CDR3 bases: TGTGCCAGCAGCGCAGTCTACTATGGCTACACCTTC. Residues: CASSAVYYGYTF. Filled out from reference TRBV7-9 and TRBJ1-2, the complete variable domain reads DTGVSQNPRHKITKRGQNVTFRCDPISEHNRLYWYRQTLGQGPEFLTYFQNEAQLEKSRLLSDRFSAERPKGSFSTLEIQRTEQGDSAMYLCASSAVYYGYTFGSGTRLTVV.

This clone has just a few counts. The chain combines TRBV2 with TRBJ1-1; tentatively, D is TRBD1 (6 bases). Looked up from germline, CDR1 is SNHLY and CDR2 is FYNNEI. The CDR3 consists of 14 residues. Trimming left V 7 bases short and J 3 bases short, with 15 bases between. This CDR3 reads CASKSGAGDTEAFF. CDR3 nucleotide sequence: TGTGCCAGCAAATCAGGAGCAGGGGACACTGAAGCTTTCTTT.

This rearrangement joins TRBV28 to TRBJ1-2; the match to TRBD1 covers 9 bases. CDR1 is MDHEN and CDR2 is SYDVKM in the germline V gene. This CDR3 has 14 residues. Unmatched junction bases numbered 0, after V lost 2 bases and J lost 2 bases. The CDR3, as DNA: TGTGCCAGCAGTTTAGGGACAGGGAACTATGGCTACACCTTC. It codes for CASSLGTGNYGYTF.

CDR3 nucleotide sequence: TGTGCCAGTAGTATTCAGGGGAACACTGAAGCTTTCTTT. Amino acid sequence: CASSIQGNTEAFF. The chain combines TRBV19 with TRBJ1-1, with D tentatively TRBD1 (5 bases). The CDR3 sequence is 13 residues long. V lost 3 bases and J lost 1, with 6 bases in between. Germline loops: CDR1 LNHDA, CDR2 SQIVND (reference sequence). Together with reference TRBV19 and TRBJ1-1, the CDR3 gives the full variable domain: DGGITQSPKYLFRKEGQNVTLSCEQNLNHDAMYWYRQDPGQGLRLIYYSQIVNDFQKGDIAEGYSVSREKKESFPLTVTSAQKNPTAFYLCASSIQGNTEAFFGQGTRLTVV.

The chain carries TRBV4-1 and TRBJ2-5, with 8 bases lining up with TRBD2. J was trimmed by 5 bases and V by 2 bases; bases with no gene match: 4. CDR3 length equals 14 residues. Germline V CDR1 and CDR2: MGHRA, YSYEKL. Written as DNA, the CDR3 is TGCGCCAGCAGCCAACCGAGCGGGGGCGAGACCCAGTACTTC. This codes for CASSQPSGGETQYF.

This chain connects TRBV19 to TRBJ1-5; 10 bases fit TRBD1. CDR1 is LNHDA and CDR2 is SQIVND in the germline V gene (reference sequence). The CDR3 has 15 amino acids. The trim removed 7 bases at V and 2 bases at J, leaving 5 bases unmatched. The DNA of the CDR3 is TGTGCCAGTACCGACAGGGGGCTGGGCAATCAGCCCCAGCATTTT. As protein: CASTDRGLGNQPQHF.

This sequence joins TRBV28 and TRBJ1-1; 7 nucleotides align to TRBD1. J lost 6 bases, V lost 2 bases, and 18 bases had no gene match. The CDR3 loop spans 18 amino acids. CDR1 is MDHEN and CDR2 is SYDVKM in the germline V gene. This CDR3 reads CASSLNPFRTGHVSEAFF. For the CDR3, the DNA is TGTGCCAGCAGTTTAAACCCGTTTCGGACAGGACACGTCTCTGAAGCTTTCTTT.

Only a few counts were recorded for this clone. Other DNA sequences within the sample encode an identical CDR3. This chain links TRBV7-9 with TRBJ2-5; the D is unclear. There are 14 residues in the CDR3. Germline V gene lookup returns CDR1 SEHNR and CDR2 FQNEAQ (reference sequence). Trimming took off 1 base at V and 5 bases at J, with 11 bases between the two ends. The CDR3, as DNA: TGTGCCAGCAGCTTAGGGTCAGGTGGGGAGACCCAGTACTTC. Protein sequence: CASSLGSGGETQYF.

The V gene is TRBV5-6, the J gene TRBJ1-1, with 7 bases aligning to TRBD1. CDR3 length equals 12 residues. Trimming removed 3 bases from V and 4 bases from J; junction bases left unmatched: 0. Germline CDR1 SGHDT, CDR2 YYEEEE. CDR3 in DNA: TGTGCCAGCAGCTACAGGGGCACTGAAGCTTTCTTT. This encodes CASSYRGTEAFF.

The chain carries TRBV6-5 and TRBJ2-5, with 10 bases fitting TRBD2. The J segment lost 1 base and the V segment lost 7 bases, leaving 6 bases of the junction unmatched. The germline CDR1 and CDR2 sequences are MNHEY and SVGAGI. The CDR3 extends over 15 amino acids. The CDR3 spells CASTISGGAQETQYF. DNA for the CDR3: TGTGCCAGCACCATCAGCGGGGGGGCCCAAGAGACCCAGTACTTC.

The rearrangement links TRBV28 to TRBJ1-4; possible D gene TRBD1, 6 bases. CDR1 MDHEN and CDR2 SYDVKM come from the germline V gene. V was cut by 2 bases and J by 0 bases, with 13 bases left in between. This CDR3 is built from 17 residues. CDR3 region: CASSLEDSHPTNEKLFF. The CDR3, as DNA: TGTGCCAGCAGTTTAGAGGACAGCCATCCAACTAATGAAAAACTGTTTTTT.

This rearrangement joins TRBV2 to TRBJ2-7; D gene ambiguous. The length of the CDR3 is 12 residues. The germline gives CDR1 SNHLY, CDR2 FYNNEI. Trimming took 7 bases from V and 5 from J, leaving 12 bases between them. CDR3 coding DNA: TGTGCCAGCATGTTAGCTTTCCACGAGCAGTACTTC. As protein: CASMLAFHEQYF.

V usage is TRBV4-2 and J usage is TRBJ2-5; 9 bases map to TRBD2. J was trimmed by 6 bases and V by 0 bases; bases with no gene match: 14. The CDR3 has 18 residues. Germline V gene lookup returns CDR1 LGHNA and CDR2 YNFKEQ. In DNA, the CDR3 is TGTGCCAGCAGCCAAGATCTCCCCCCGCGGGGGGGCTCAAAGACCCAGTACTTC. This sequence encodes CASSQDLPPRGGSKTQYF.